This entry lists 26 T cell receptor beta chains sequenced from one sample in a study of T cell responses to AZD1222 COVID-19 vaccine. Measured with immunoSEQ multiplex PCR; TCRdb has only the in-frame clones, and not every one. The table includes about 74,000 clones, around 93% detected once. The source material was peripheral blood, sampled 28 days after the second AZD1222 dose. These receptors were taken from an adult who received the AZD1222 COVID-19 vaccine.

The genes are TRBV10-3 and TRBJ1-6; D might be TRBD1 (6 bases). The CDR3 runs to 16 residues. The germline V and J ends were trimmed by 6 bases and 0 bases, with 12 bases remaining between them. Germline values: CDR1 ENHRY, CDR2 SYGVKD. The DNA of the CDR3 is TGTGCCATCAGCAAGGGGGGGAGCTCCTATAATTCACCCCTCCACTTT. It yields the protein CAISKGGSSYNSPLHF.

The chain recombines TRBV9 with TRBJ2-7, with a tentative D call TRBD2 (5 bases). The germline gives CDR1 SGDLS, CDR2 YYNGEE. V was cut by 0 bases and J by 5 bases, with 12 bases left in between. This CDR3 has 14 amino acids. The CDR3 is CASSVGLARDEQYF. Written as DNA, the CDR3 is TGTGCCAGCAGCGTAGGTCTAGCAAGAGACGAGCAGTACTTC.

This chain joins TRBV5-1 and TRBJ2-3; 7 bases line up with TRBD1. Germline CDR1 and CDR2: SGHRS and YFSETQ. V gave up 0 bases and J gave up 1 base; unmatched junction bases: 2. This CDR3 contains 15 residues. CDR3 loop: CASSLDRGRTDTQYF. CDR3 coding DNA: TGCGCCAGCAGCTTGGACAGGGGTCGCACAGATACGCAGTATTTT.

CDR3 DNA sequence: TGTGCCAGCAGCGTAGCCAGCTCTAACTATGGCTACACCTTC. Its protein product is CASSVASSNYGYTF. The V gene is TRBV9, the J gene TRBJ1-2; D unclear. V lost 0 bases and J 0 bases, leaving 6 bases between the germline ends. CDR1 is SGDLS and CDR2 is YYNGEE in the germline V gene. The CDR3 spans 14 residues.

The chain carries TRBV5-1 and TRBJ2-2; the match to TRBD2 covers 13 bases. Germline-derived CDR1 and CDR2 are SGHRS and YFSETQ. There are 16 residues in the CDR3. V trimming: 4 bases; J trimming: 4 bases; junction bases outside the gene matches: 4. CDR3 sequence (DNA): TGCGCCAGCAGCGAAACTAGCGGGAGGGCCACCGGGGAGCTGTTTTTT. This gives the protein CASSETSGRATGELFF.

The V gene is TRBV29-1, the J gene TRBJ2-7; 14 positions agree with TRBD2. Germline V gives CDR1 SQVTM, CDR2 ANQGSEA. Trimming at V came to 7 bases and at J to 6 bases, leaving 11 bases not matched to a gene. The CDR3 runs 15 residues. The CDR3 is CSARETSGRAGEQYF. The DNA for the CDR3 is TGCAGCGCCCGTGAGACTAGCGGGAGGGCCGGCGAGCAGTACTTC.

The chain links TRBV28 to TRBJ1-2, with D unresolved. CDR1 MDHEN and CDR2 SYDVKM come from the germline V gene. V was pared by 7 bases and J by 8 bases, with 20 bases between. This CDR3 has 14 residues. The CDR3 DNA follows: TGTGCCAGCACCCCCCTGGGTCCATTCCCAGGCTACACCTTC. Protein: CASTPLGPFPGYTF.

The J gene is TRBJ2-2, the V gene TRBV28, with TRBD2 as a possible D gene (6 bases). CDR1 is MDHEN and CDR2 is SYDVKM in the germline V gene. The CDR3 is 14 residues long. The V and J ends lost 3 bases and 5 bases respectively, with 10 bases between them. CDR3 in amino acids: CASSFGSRTGELFF. CDR3 nucleotides: TGTGCCAGCAGTTTCGGGAGTAGGACCGGGGAGCTGTTTTTT.

This rearrangement joins TRBV10-3 to TRBJ2-5, with unresolved D. Germline lookup yields CDR1 ENHRY and CDR2 SYGVKD. V lost 3 bases and J 1 base, leaving 6 bases between the germline ends. The CDR3 spans 13 residues. The DNA for the CDR3 is TGTGCCATCAGTGACCCTTCCCAAGAGACCCAGTACTTC. The encoded protein is CAISDPSQETQYF.

The rearrangement uses TRBV27 and TRBJ2-7, with 8 bases aligning to TRBD2. J gave up 7 bases and V 7 bases, and 12 bases lay outside the gene matches. Germline CDR1 MNHEY, CDR2 SMNVEV (reference sequence). There are 14 residues in the CDR3. The CDR3 reads CASTSGGKTWEQYF. CDR3 nucleotides: TGTGCCAGCACCTCGGGGGGGAAAACTTGGGAGCAGTACTTC.

V is TRBV6-5 and J is TRBJ2-3; TRBD2 aligns across 8 bases. CDR1 and CDR2 from the germline V gene are MNHEY and SVGAGI. The CDR3 totals 14 residues. V lost 5 bases and J lost 4; bases outside the gene matches: 5. This CDR3 is CASSPGLAADTQYF. CDR3 coding DNA: TGTGCCAGCAGTCCCGGACTAGCAGCAGATACGCAGTATTTT.

This clone has only one observation. The J gene is TRBJ1-1, the V gene TRBV4-2, with D unclear. V lost 5 bases to trimming and J lost 0 bases, with 7 bases between them. Germline-derived CDR1 and CDR2 are LGHNA and YNFKEQ. The CDR3 contains 13 residues. DNA for the CDR3: TGTGCCAGCAGCTCACAGCTGAACACTGAAGCTTTCTTT. It specifies CASSSQLNTEAFF.

This chain links TRBV15 with TRBJ1-2, with TRBD1 identical over 10 bases. This CDR3 spans 17 amino acids. Germline V gene lookup returns CDR1 LNHNV and CDR2 YYDKDF (reference sequence). V dropped 0 bases and J dropped 8; count of bases not matched to a gene: 12. CDR3 region: CATSRDGQGKTGGGYTF. As DNA, the CDR3 is TGTGCCACCAGCAGAGATGGGCAGGGCAAGACAGGGGGCGGCTACACCTTC.

This clone has only a few counts. The V call is TRBV5-6, the J call TRBJ2-1, with a possible D match to TRBD1 (6 bases). The CDR3 runs to 15 residues. V lost 5 bases and J 0 bases, leaving 12 bases between the germline ends. In germline, CDR1 is SGHDT, CDR2 YYEEEE. DNA for the CDR3: TGTGCCAGCAGAGTACAGGACAGCTCCTACAATGAGCAGTTCTTC. It yields the protein CASRVQDSSYNEQFF.

The chain joins TRBV4-3 to TRBJ2-7, with a weak D call TRBD2 (5 bases). The ends were cut back, 0 bases at V and 2 bases at J, with 11 bases in the middle. The CDR3 extends over 15 amino acids. Looked up from germline, CDR1 is LGHNA and CDR2 is YSLEER. CDR3 region: CASSQDIGDPYEQYF. DNA of the CDR3: TGCGCCAGCAGCCAAGATATCGGGGATCCCTACGAGCAGTACTTC.

CDR3 DNA sequence: TGTGCCTGGAGTGTACAGGGATCGGGAGAAAAACTGTTTTTT. Its protein product is CAWSVQGSGEKLFF. The J gene is TRBJ1-4, the V gene TRBV30; TRBD1 might be the D (6 bases). Trimming shortened V by 0 bases and J by 8 bases, and 13 bases separated the two germline ends. The CDR3 is 14 amino acids. CDR1 GTSNPN and CDR2 SVGIG come from the germline V gene (reference sequence).

This clone was picked up a small number of times. The chain joins TRBV27 to TRBJ2-1; 8 positions match TRBD2. The V and J ends lost 2 bases and 1 base, in that order; junction bases with no gene match: 1. The CDR3 totals 15 residues. The germline V gene has CDR1 MNHEY and CDR2 SMNVEV (reference sequence). The CDR3 loop reads CASSLRGGSYNEQFF. DNA for the CDR3: TGTGCCAGCAGTTTACGGGGGGGGTCCTACAATGAGCAGTTCTTC.

The chain joins TRBV19 to TRBJ1-2; 8 bases match TRBD1. CDR1 and CDR2 from the germline V gene are LNHDA and SQIVND (reference sequence). Trimming at V came to 5 bases and at J to 5 bases, leaving 4 bases not matched to a gene. The CDR3 is 13 residues long. CDR3 protein: CASSSGQGYGYTF. CDR3 nucleotide sequence: TGTGCCAGTAGTTCCGGACAGGGTTATGGCTACACCTTC.

V and J are TRBV11-3 and TRBJ2-7; 8 bases line up with TRBD2. The germline gives CDR1 SGHNT, CDR2 YENEEA. The CDR3 consists of 15 residues. V shed 1 base and J 4 bases; nucleotides not matched to a gene: 6. Written as DNA, the CDR3 is TGTGCCAGCAGCTTAGGACCGGGAGGGCAGTACGAGCAGTACTTC. It specifies CASSLGPGGQYEQYF.

This chain links TRBV13 with TRBJ2-1; TRBD2 aligns across 7 bases. In germline, CDR1 is PRHDT, CDR2 FYEKMQ (reference sequence). The trim removed 5 bases at V and 6 bases at J, leaving 10 bases unmatched. CDR3 length: 15 amino acids. The CDR3 loop is CASSPGLDRVNEQFF. The CDR3 DNA reads as TGTGCCAGCAGCCCAGGACTAGATAGGGTCAATGAGCAGTTCTTC.

The chain recombines TRBV12-3 or TRBV12-4 with TRBJ1-6; D perhaps matches TRBD1 (6 bases). Trimming stripped 11 bases from V and 10 bases from J, with 18 bases between. The length of the CDR3 is 13 residues. The CDR3 spells CAYLRDNGSPLHF. CDR3 DNA: TGTGCCTATCTCAGGGACAATGGGTCACCCCTCCACTTT.

The V and J genes are TRBV10-3 and TRBJ1-1, with D perhaps TRBD1 (6 bases). The germline gives CDR1 ENHRY, CDR2 SYGVKD. The length of the CDR3 is 14 residues. V was cut by 3 bases and J by 1 base, with 9 bases left in between. Written as DNA, the CDR3 is TGTGCCATCAGTGATCAGGGGACGAACACTGAAGCTTTCTTT. Translating gives CAISDQGTNTEAFF.

This chain links TRBV28 with TRBJ1-2, with unresolved D. V shed 5 bases and J shed 5 bases, with 6 bases lying between them. The CDR3 is made up of 11 amino acids. The germline V gene has CDR1 MDHEN and CDR2 SYDVKM. CDR3 nucleotides: TGTGCCAGCAGTGGGCTGTATGGCTACACCTTC. Encoded protein: CASSGLYGYTF.

The gene calls are TRBV5-4 and TRBJ1-3, with D possibly being TRBD1 (5 bases). Germline V lookup: CDR1 SGHNT, CDR2 YYREEE (reference sequence). There are 16 residues in the CDR3. V lost 4 bases to trimming and J lost 2 bases, with 16 bases between them. The CDR3 coding sequence is TGTGCCAGCAGCAGCCGGGGCCTGAACACTGGAAACACCATATATTTT. This codes for CASSSRGLNTGNTIYF.

The V gene is TRBV27, the J gene TRBJ2-7; D is unresolved. CDR1 MNHEY and CDR2 SMNVEV come from the germline V gene (reference sequence). Trimming removed 3 bases at V and 0 bases at J, with 9 bases between. The CDR3 has 14 amino acids. CDR3 residues: CASSLSPDSYEQYF. CDR3 coding DNA: TGTGCCAGCAGTTTGTCTCCCGACTCCTACGAGCAGTACTTC.

The V gene is TRBV9, the J gene TRBJ1-3; 8 bases are shared with TRBD1. CDR1 and CDR2 (germline): SGDLS, YYNGEE. The CDR3 is 17 amino acids. The V gene end was trimmed by 4 bases and the J gene end by 0 bases; junction bases not matched to a gene: 9. This chain's CDR3 is CASSFGTGLLSGNTIYF. DNA for the CDR3: TGTGCCAGCAGCTTCGGGACAGGCTTACTCTCTGGAAACACCATATATTTT.